Below are 11 T cell receptor beta chains sequenced from a single sample in a study of HIV-infected children after antiretroviral therapy interruption. The TCR library was built from RNA with a 3' RACE protocol and unique molecular identifiers. TCRdb called the 3' RACE reads again in MiXCR, with one record for every CDR3 protein. The sample lists several thousand distinct CDR3 sequences, approximately 16% occurring once. The treatment: PENTA 11 planned treatment interruption arm or continuous ART arm. Sequencing used CD45RO+ CD8+ T cells from PBMCs, pooled from several time points, obtained from a donor given antiretroviral therapy, either interrupted or continuous. As for subset: memory CD8+ CD45RO+ CD45RA- T cells. These receptors were obtained from a pool of human donors with HIV.

This clonotype is labeled medium-sized (0.01 to 0.1%). This chain uses TRBV6-5 with TRBJ2-7, with 9 nucleotides matching TRBD1. V lost 9 bases to trimming and J lost 4 bases; unmatched junction nucleotides: 7. The CDR3 has 13 residues. From germline, CDR1 is MNHEY and CDR2 SVGAGI. The CDR3 is CASSGTGLYEQYF. The CDR3 DNA is TGTGCCAGTTCCGGGACAGGGCTGTACGAGCAGTACTTC.

This clonotype was picked up many times. V is TRBV6-5 and J is TRBJ1-5; 7 bases map to TRBD1. This CDR3 spans 15 amino acids. Germline loops: CDR1 MNHEY, CDR2 SVGAGI. Germline trimming cut 0 bases from V and 4 bases from J; bases unmatched to any gene: 3. Written as DNA, the CDR3 is TGTGCCAGCAGTTACTCCCTGACAGGGAATCAGCCCCAGCATTTT. Its protein product is CASSYSLTGNQPQHF.

This clonotype was found many times. The V call is TRBV9, the J call TRBJ2-3; 8 nucleotides agree with TRBD2. Unmatched junction bases numbered 3, after V lost 1 base and J lost 2 bases. Germline values: CDR1 SGDLS, CDR2 YYNGEE. The CDR3 consists of 15 residues. The CDR3 region is CASSVLAGPTDTQYF. CDR3 nucleotides: TGTGCCAGCAGCGTACTAGCGGGCCCCACAGATACGCAGTATTTT. Based on the CDR3 plus reference TRBV9 and TRBJ2-3, the full variable domain is DSGVTQTPKHLITATGQRVTLRCSPRSGDLSVYWYQQSLDQGLQFLIQYYNGEERAKGNILERFSAQQFPDLHSELNLSSLELGDSALYFCASSVLAGPTDTQYFGPGTRLTVL.

This clonotype occurred many times. The rearrangement joins TRBV12-3 or TRBV12-4 to TRBJ2-7, with D perhaps TRBD1 (5 bases). This CDR3 has 14 amino acids. V lost 3 bases and J 0 bases, leaving 9 bases between the germline ends. The CDR3 sequence is CASSFHDSSYEQYF. DNA for the CDR3: TGTGCCAGCAGTTTTCACGACAGCTCCTACGAGCAGTACTTC.

The sample holds many counts of this clonotype. The chain recombines TRBV5-1 with TRBJ2-2; D uncertain. Trimming removed 0 bases from V and 2 bases from J, with 14 bases in between. Germline V CDR1 and CDR2: SGHRS, YFSETQ. The CDR3 totals 17 residues. The CDR3 sequence is CASSLAVSGLNTGELFF. The CDR3 DNA reads as TGCGCCAGCAGCTTGGCCGTGTCAGGTCTAAACACCGGGGAGCTGTTTTTT.

This clonotype was counted only a few times. This rearrangement joins TRBV10-3 to TRBJ1-6, with D possibly TRBD1 on 5 matching bases. The CDR3 extends over 14 amino acids. Trimming left V 2 bases short and J 12 bases short, with 14 bases between. Per the germline V gene, CDR1 is ENHRY and CDR2 is SYGVKD. Written as DNA, the CDR3 is TGTGCCATCAGTGAGACGACAGAATCGGAACCCCTCCACTTT. This gives the protein CAISETTESEPLHF.

This clonotype showed up many times. This chain links TRBV28 with TRBJ2-1, with TRBD1 matching over 8 bases. Per germline, CDR1 MDHEN and CDR2 SYDVKM. CDR3 length: 16 amino acids. Trimming took 7 bases from V and 4 from J; bases not matched to a gene: 12. The CDR3 loop is CASIPRTGTGYNEQFF. As DNA, the CDR3 is TGTGCCAGCATTCCCCGGACAGGGACAGGTTACAATGAGCAGTTCTTC.

This chain connects TRBV7-2 to TRBJ1-5; D call uncertain. Germline assignment: CDR1 SGHTA and CDR2 FQGNSA. The V gene lost 4 bases and the J gene lost 4 bases, with 17 bases spanning the gap. This CDR3 has 16 amino acids. The CDR3 DNA is TGTGCCAGCAGCTCCCTAGGGCTGAGAGTAAATCAGCCCCAGCATTTT. Translated, it gives CASSSLGLRVNQPQHF.

This clonotype was observed at least ten times. The chain employs TRBV27 and TRBJ2-3; 9 positions agree with TRBD2. The CDR3 runs 19 residues. The V and J ends lost 1 base and 2 bases, in that order; junction bases with no gene match: 13. CDR1 MNHEY and CDR2 SMNVEV come from the germline V gene (reference sequence). The CDR3 coding sequence is TGTGCCAGCAGTTTATTTTCGGTAGTGACTAGCGGAGACACAGATACGCAGTATTTT. Its translation: CASSLFSVVTSGDTDTQYF.

This clonotype is categorized as medium-sized (0.01 to 0.1%). The J gene is TRBJ1-5, the V gene TRBV20-1; tentatively, D is TRBD1 (5 bases). V lost 5 bases, J lost 7 bases, and 15 bases lay in between. Germline CDR1 DFQATT, CDR2 SNEGSKA (reference sequence). The CDR3 spans 13 residues. CDR3 region: CSAPNGAGQPQHF. CDR3 sequence (DNA): TGCAGTGCTCCTAATGGGGCTGGGCAGCCCCAGCATTTT.

The sample holds many counts of this clonotype. The chain links TRBV7-9 to TRBJ1-5; D is undetermined. V lost 5 bases and J 0 bases, leaving 5 bases between the germline ends. Per the germline V gene, CDR1 is SEHNR and CDR2 is FQNEAQ (reference sequence). This CDR3 contains 13 residues. The chain's CDR3 is CASSHNSNQPQHF. In nucleotides, the CDR3 is TGTGCCAGCAGCCATAATAGCAATCAGCCCCAGCATTTT. The variable domain in full, with the rest retrieved from reference TRBV7-9 and TRBJ1-5, is DTGVSQNPRHKITKRGQNVTFRCDPISEHNRLYWYRQTLGQGPEFLTYFQNEAQLEKSRLLSDRFSAERPKGSFSTLEIQRTEQGDSAMYLCASSHNSNQPQHFGDGTRLSIL.